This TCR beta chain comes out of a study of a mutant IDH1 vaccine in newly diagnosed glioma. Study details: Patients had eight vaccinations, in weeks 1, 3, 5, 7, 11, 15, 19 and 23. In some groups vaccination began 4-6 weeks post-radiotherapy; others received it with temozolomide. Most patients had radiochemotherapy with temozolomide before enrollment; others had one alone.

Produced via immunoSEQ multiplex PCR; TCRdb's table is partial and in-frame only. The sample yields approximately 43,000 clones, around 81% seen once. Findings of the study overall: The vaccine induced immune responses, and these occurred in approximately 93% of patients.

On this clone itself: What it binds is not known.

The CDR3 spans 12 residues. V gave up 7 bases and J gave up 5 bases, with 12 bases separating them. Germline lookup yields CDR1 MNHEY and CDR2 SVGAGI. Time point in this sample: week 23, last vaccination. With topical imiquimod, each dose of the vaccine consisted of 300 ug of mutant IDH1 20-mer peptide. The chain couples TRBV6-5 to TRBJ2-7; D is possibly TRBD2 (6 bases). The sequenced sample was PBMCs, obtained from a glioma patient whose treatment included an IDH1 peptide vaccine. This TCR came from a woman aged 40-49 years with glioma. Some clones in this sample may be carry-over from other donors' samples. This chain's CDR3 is CASTNGGNEQYF. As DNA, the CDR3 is TGTGCCAGCACCAACGGGGGTAACGAGCAGTACTTC.